Listed below are T cell receptor beta chains from one sample, sequenced in a study of Graves' ophthalmopathy and Graves' hyperthyroidism. TCRdb independently ran MiXCR on the multiplex PCR reads; one entry per CDR3 protein. The table records tens of thousands of distinct CDR3 sequences, about 50% of them present only once. Material for sequencing was peripheral blood. All receptors come from an adult woman with stable Graves' hyperthyroidism. CDR3s include the opening cysteine and the closing phenylalanine or tryptophan. Fields, in order: J gene, V gene, D gene, clone size, CDR3 DNA, CDR3 protein. The D gene is left open where the match is weak. Clone size is not always given. Where it is, it says once, few, many or a class for expanded clones.

J: TRBJ2-7; V: TRBV28; D: -; size: many; DNA: TGTGCCAGCAGTCCCGGGGGCTCCTACGAGCAGTACTTC; CDR3: CASSPGGSYEQYF
J: TRBJ2-1; V: TRBV7-2; D: -; size: medium-sized; DNA: TGTGCCAGCAGCTTTAGGGGATACAATGAGCAGTTCTTC; CDR3: CASSFRGYNEQFF
J: TRBJ2-1; V: TRBV27; D: TRBD2; size: many; DNA: TGTGCCAGCAGTTGGGAGGCTAGCGGGATTTTGTACAATGAGCAGTTCTTC; CDR3: CASSWEASGILYNEQFF
J: TRBJ2-7; V: TRBV20-1; D: TRBD2; size: -; DNA: TGCAGTACGAGCGGGAGGGCCCACGAGCAGTACTTC; CDR3: CSTSGRAHEQYF
J: TRBJ2-2; V: TRBV24-1; D: -; size: -; DNA: TGTGCCACCAGTGATTTCTCTGGGTCGAACACCGGGGAGCTGTTTTTT; CDR3: CATSDFSGSNTGELFF
J: TRBJ2-7; V: TRBV7-2; D: -; size: few; DNA: TGTGCCAGCAGCTTAGTCTTCGGGCAGTACTTC; CDR3: CASSLVFGQYF
J: TRBJ2-2; V: TRBV20-1; D: -; size: -; DNA: TGCAGTGCTAGAGGGATAGGCGGGGTTAACACCGGGGAGCTGTTTTTT; CDR3: CSARGIGGVNTGELFF
J: TRBJ1-6; V: TRBV9; D: TRBD1; size: medium-sized; DNA: TGTGCCAGCAGCCCCGACAGGGTAGGGTATTCACCCCTCCACTTT; CDR3: CASSPDRVGYSPLHF
J: TRBJ2-3; V: TRBV9; D: -; size: medium-sized; DNA: TGTGCCAGCAGCTCTCGGATGGGGGATACGCAGTATTTT; CDR3: CASSSRMGDTQYF
J: TRBJ2-1; V: TRBV7-2; D: TRBD1; size: many; DNA: TGTGCCAGCAGCTCCGGTACCGGGACAGGGGGCTCGAGCTCCTACAATGAGCAGTTCTTC; CDR3: CASSSGTGTGGSSSYNEQFF
J: TRBJ2-1; V: TRBV7-9; D: TRBD2; size: -; DNA: TGTGCCAGCAGCTGGGGCGGGGCTAGCGGGAGTGGATTGATATACAATGAGCAGTTCTTC; CDR3: CASSWGGASGSGLIYNEQFF
J: TRBJ2-1; V: TRBV6-1; D: -; size: many; DNA: TGTGCCAGCAGTGAAGACACTAGCTCCTACAATGAGCAGTTCTTC; CDR3: CASSEDTSSYNEQFF
J: TRBJ1-4; V: TRBV28; D: -; size: many; DNA: TGTGCCAGCAGTCCCGAGGAGGAAGGGGGGGAAAAACTGTTTTTT; CDR3: CASSPEEEGGEKLFF
J: TRBJ2-7; V: TRBV24-1; D: -; size: -; DNA: TGTGCCACCAGTGACCCCTCGGGACAACACTACGAGCAGTACTTC; CDR3: CATSDPSGQHYEQYF
J: TRBJ2-1; V: TRBV7-8; D: TRBD2; size: medium-sized; DNA: TGTGCCAGCGGGACGGGGGGGCCCAATGAGCAGTTCTTC; CDR3: CASGTGGPNEQFF
J: TRBJ2-1; V: TRBV20-1; D: TRBD2; size: -; DNA: TGCAGTGCTTTTAGCGGGGGAAGCTCCTACAATGAGCAGTTCTTC; CDR3: CSAFSGGSSYNEQFF
J: TRBJ2-3; V: TRBV6-4; D: TRBD2; size: -; DNA: TGTGCCAGCAGTCGGACTAGCGGCACAGATACGCAGTATTTT; CDR3: CASSRTSGTDTQYF
J: TRBJ2-3; V: TRBV6-5; D: -; size: -; DNA: TGTGCCAGCAGTTACTCCGATAGGCCTTATCGGAATGAGCAGTATTTT; CDR3: CASSYSDRPYRNEQYF
J: TRBJ2-5; V: TRBV6-2/TRBV6-3; D: -; size: -; DNA: TGTGCCAGCAGACCTTCCTTGGAGACCCAGCACTTC; CDR3: CASRPSLETQHF
J: TRBJ2-5; V: TRBV9; D: TRBD2; size: -; DNA: TGTGCCAGCAGCGCCGGGACTAGCGGGGAAGAGACCCAGTACTTC; CDR3: CASSAGTSGEETQYF
J: TRBJ1-1; V: TRBV2; D: TRBD1; size: medium-sized; DNA: TGTGCCAGCAGTCGGACAGGGATGAACACTGAAGCTTTCTTT; CDR3: CASSRTGMNTEAFF
J: TRBJ1-6; V: TRBV7-2; D: TRBD1; size: medium-sized; DNA: TGTGCCAGCAGCTTAGGACGGGACAGGAGAAATTCACCCCTCCACTTT; CDR3: CASSLGRDRRNSPLHF
J: TRBJ2-2; V: TRBV24-1; D: TRBD1; size: -; DNA: TGTGCCACCGGTGATATAGGACGGGGACAGGGCAGCACCGGGGAGCTGTTTTTT; CDR3: CATGDIGRGQGSTGELFF
J: TRBJ2-1; V: TRBV7-2; D: TRBD2; size: medium-sized; DNA: TGTGCCAGCAGCTTAGTTGCTACTAGCGGGAGTACATCCTACAATGAGCAGTTCTTC; CDR3: CASSLVATSGSTSYNEQFF
J: TRBJ2-1; V: TRBV10-3; D: TRBD2; size: once; DNA: TGTGCCATCAGTGTGATGCGGGAGAATGAGCAGTTCTTC; CDR3: CAISVMRENEQFF
J: TRBJ1-5; V: TRBV15; D: TRBD1; size: medium-sized; DNA: TGTGCCCTAGTAGGGGACAGATATCAGCCCCAGCATTTT; CDR3: CALVGDRYQPQHF
J: TRBJ2-7; V: TRBV30; D: TRBD2; size: many; DNA: TGTGCCTGGAGTGGGGGGGGGTCTTCTCAAGAGCAGTACTTC; CDR3: CAWSGGGSSQEQYF
J: TRBJ2-3; V: TRBV24-1; D: -; size: medium-sized; DNA: TGTGCCACCAGTGAGGTTGGGTCAGGGGGGTCAGATACGCAGTATTTT; CDR3: CATSEVGSGGSDTQYF
J: TRBJ2-3; V: TRBV19; D: -; size: many; DNA: TGTGCCAGTAGTATCGGTTCGGGGGGCCCGGAGTATTTT; CDR3: CASSIGSGGPEYF
J: TRBJ1-5; V: TRBV6-5; D: -; size: many; DNA: TGTGCCAGCAGTTATGGACAGACGGATCAGCCCCAGCATTTT; CDR3: CASSYGQTDQPQHF
J: TRBJ2-7; V: TRBV20-1; D: -; size: -; DNA: TGCAGTGCTCCACAGGGAACTGCTGACGAGCAGTACTTC; CDR3: CSAPQGTADEQYF
J: TRBJ1-1; V: TRBV6-5; D: -; size: many; DNA: TGTGCCACCTCCCTATACAGGGAAAAGGACACTGAAGCTTTCTTT; CDR3: CATSLYREKDTEAFF
J: TRBJ2-7; V: TRBV7-2; D: -; size: -; DNA: TGTGCCAGCAGCTTTGGGCAGGGGGGCGAGCAGTACTTC; CDR3: CASSFGQGGEQYF
J: TRBJ2-7; V: TRBV20-1; D: TRBD2; size: once; DNA: TGCAGTGCTACTAGGACTAGGCCTCCCTACGAGCAGTACTTC; CDR3: CSATRTRPPYEQYF
J: TRBJ1-2; V: TRBV29-1; D: TRBD1; size: few; DNA: TGCAGCGTAGCCCAGGGGGCTGGCGGCTACACCTTC; CDR3: CSVAQGAGGYTF
J: TRBJ1-5; V: TRBV6-5; D: TRBD1; size: many; DNA: TGTGCCAGCAGTTATTCAGGGGGCGGGCAGCCCCAGCATTTT; CDR3: CASSYSGGGQPQHF
J: TRBJ1-1; V: TRBV11-2; D: -; size: -; DNA: TGTGCCAGCAGCTTCACCCGTAGCACGGAAGCTTGCTTT; CDR3: CASSFTRSTEACF
J: TRBJ2-1; V: TRBV29-1; D: TRBD1; size: few; DNA: TGCAGCGTGGGGACAGGTGGGACTAATGAGCAGTTCTTC; CDR3: CSVGTGGTNEQFF
J: TRBJ1-6; V: TRBV11-2; D: -; size: medium-sized; DNA: TGTGCCAGCAGCGTGTGGGTCGAGAAAGGTTCACCCCTCCACTTT; CDR3: CASSVWVEKGSPLHF
J: TRBJ2-7; V: TRBV3-1; D: -; size: -; DNA: TGTGCCAGCAGCCCCGACCCGGGCTCCTACGAGCAGTACTTC; CDR3: CASSPDPGSYEQYF
J: TRBJ2-7; V: TRBV28; D: TRBD2; size: many; DNA: TGTGCGGGGACTAGCGGGCCTCCCTACGAGCAGTACTTC; CDR3: CAGTSGPPYEQYF
J: TRBJ2-6; V: TRBV4-1; D: TRBD2; size: -; DNA: TGCGCCAGCAGGCTAGCGGGACGGACATCTGGGGCCAACGTCCTGACTTTC; CDR3: CASRLAGRTSGANVLTF
J: TRBJ2-2; V: TRBV27; D: -; size: -; DNA: TGTGCCAGCAGACAGAAAATTCGACAGAAATCGAACATCGGGGAGCTGTTTTTT; CDR3: CASRQKIRQKSNIGELFF
J: TRBJ1-5; V: TRBV20-1; D: TRBD1; size: -; DNA: TGCAGTGCACAAACCCCAGGGGGCAGGAAGCCCCAGCATTTT; CDR3: CSAQTPGGRKPQHF
J: TRBJ1-1; V: TRBV5-1; D: -; size: many; DNA: TGCGCCAGCAGCTTGGTAGTGAACACTGAAGCTTTCTTT; CDR3: CASSLVVNTEAFF
J: TRBJ1-5; V: TRBV10-1; D: -; size: medium-sized; DNA: TGCGCCAGCAGTCCAGGGATCGAACAGCCCCAGCATTTT; CDR3: CASSPGIEQPQHF
J: TRBJ1-6; V: TRBV3-1; D: -; size: many; DNA: TGTGCCAGCAGCCCCTCCCCCAGGGACGCATATAATTCACCCCTCCACTTT; CDR3: CASSPSPRDAYNSPLHF
J: TRBJ2-2; V: TRBV2; D: -; size: -; DNA: TGTGCCAGCAGTGAGGATCCGGGCTGTGCGAACACCGGGGAGCTGTTTTTT; CDR3: CASSEDPGCANTGELFF